This T cell receptor beta chain originates from a study of blood T cells in healthy people across ages. Peripheral blood was drawn, ten milliliters per donor. Then a second PCR, running roughly 7 to 11 cycles, was carried out with a sample-barcoded 5' primer and a J-beta primer mix. Tagging of each cDNA molecule was performed by a template-switch adaptor with 12 random nucleotides. TCRdb re-called the 5' RACE reads through MiXCR, storing one row per CDR3 protein. The repertoire holds around 1,900,000 distinct CDR3 sequences, with roughly two fifths as singletons. V trimming: 2 bases; J trimming: 4 bases; junction bases outside the gene matches: 4. In germline, CDR1 is SGHAT, CDR2 FQNNGV. The CDR3 runs 15 residues. Findings of the study overall: Naive T cell percentage strongly correlated with TCR beta diversity.

This clonotype was detected only a few times. The antigen remains undetermined. This TCR was sampled from a human donor in good health. Sequencing was carried out using blood. The genes are TRBV11-2 and TRBJ2-5; 10 bases match TRBD2. The CDR3 DNA reads as TGTGCCAGCAGCTTAAGTCGGACTAGCGGAGAGACCCAGTACTTC. Translation: CASSLSRTSGETQYF.